This T cell receptor (beta chain) stems from a study of blood T cell repertoires in COVID-19. Germline values: CDR1 SGHAT, CDR2 FQNNGV. The CDR3 runs to 13 residues. Trimming at V came to 3 bases and at J to 5 bases, leaving 0 bases not matched to a gene. TCRdb's copy holds only in-frame clones and misses some; the assay was immunoSEQ multiplex PCR. The sample lists around 78,000 clones, 88% occurring once. The chain combines TRBV11-2 with TRBJ1-5; 8 bases agree with TRBD1. This receptor was taken from a middle-aged man with active COVID-19. Input material: peripheral blood. CDR3 DNA: TGTGCCAGCAGCTTGGGACAGGATCAGCCCCAGCATTTT. Translated, it gives CASSLGQDQPQHF.